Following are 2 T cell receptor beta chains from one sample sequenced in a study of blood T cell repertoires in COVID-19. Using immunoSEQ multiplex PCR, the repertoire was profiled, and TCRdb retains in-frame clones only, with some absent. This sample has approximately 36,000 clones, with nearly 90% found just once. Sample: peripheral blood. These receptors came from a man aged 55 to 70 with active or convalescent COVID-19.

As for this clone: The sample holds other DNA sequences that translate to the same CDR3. The CDR3 sequence is CASSQEASGRSTDTQYF. The CDR3 DNA sequence: TGCGCCAGCAGCCAAGAAGCCAGCGGGAGATCCACAGATACGCAGTATTTT. This sequence joins TRBV4-1 and TRBJ2-3, with 8 bases lining up with TRBD2. The germline gives CDR1 MGHRA, CDR2 YSYEKL. The CDR3 is 17 residues long. V lost 0 bases to trimming and J lost 2 bases; unmatched junction nucleotides: 7.

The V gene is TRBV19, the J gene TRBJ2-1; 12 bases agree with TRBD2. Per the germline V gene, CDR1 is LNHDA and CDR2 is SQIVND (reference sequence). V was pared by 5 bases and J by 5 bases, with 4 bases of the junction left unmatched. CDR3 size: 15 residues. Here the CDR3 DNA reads TGTGCCAGTAGTGGAGGACTAGCGGGGAACAATGAGCAGTTCTTC. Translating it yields CASSGGLAGNNEQFF.